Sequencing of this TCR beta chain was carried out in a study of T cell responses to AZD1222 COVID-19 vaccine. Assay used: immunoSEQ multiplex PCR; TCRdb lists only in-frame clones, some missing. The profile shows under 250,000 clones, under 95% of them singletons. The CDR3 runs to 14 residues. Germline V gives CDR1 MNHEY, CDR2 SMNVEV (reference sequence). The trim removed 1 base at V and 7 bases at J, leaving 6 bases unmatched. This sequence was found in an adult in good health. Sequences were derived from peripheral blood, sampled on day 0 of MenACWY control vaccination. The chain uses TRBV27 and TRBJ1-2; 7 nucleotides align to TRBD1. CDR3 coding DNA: TGTGCCAGCAGTTTATGGGAGGGGGCTGGTGGCTACACCTTC. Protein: CASSLWEGAGGYTF.